The rows below give T cell receptor beta chains drawn from one sample of a study of spatial heterogeneity in lung cancer. TCRdb reprocessed the 5' RACE reads via MiXCR and lists one record per CDR3 protein. The sample has roughly 420 distinct CDR3 sequences; almost 30% are singletons. The sample in question was lung tumor tissue, obtained at surgery. These receptors all stem from a male donor with early-stage non-small cell lung cancer. CDR3s include the opening cysteine and the closing phenylalanine or tryptophan. D genes are given only for firm matches. Clone sizes are shown as once, few, many or a size class.

clone_size,d_call,j_call,v_call,cdr3_nt,cdr3_aa
large,-,TRBJ2-7,TRBV6-6,TGTGCCAGCAGTACCCAGGGGCAGGTCCCCTACGAGCAGTACTTC,CASSTQGQVPYEQYF